This TCR beta chain was profiled in a study of technical replicates of blood from a few donors. TCRdb's copy holds only in-frame clones and misses some; the assay was immunoSEQ multiplex PCR. Altogether tens of thousands of clones are present, 85% to 95% being singletons, with the ten largest covering approximately 0.4%. V dropped 0 bases and J dropped 3; count of bases not matched to a gene: 8. Germline V gene sequence: CDR1 LNHDA, CDR2 SQIVND (reference sequence). The CDR3 sequence is 16 residues long. This sequence originates from a human donor in good health. The V and J genes are TRBV19 and TRBJ2-7; the match to TRBD2 covers 7 bases. The sample was T cells isolated from PBMCs. CDR3 amino acids: CASSIDRSGENYEQYF. In nucleotides, the CDR3 is TGTGCCAGTAGTATAGACCGAAGCGGGGAGAACTACGAGCAGTACTTC.